Listed here are 5 T cell receptor beta chains from one sample, sequenced in a study of neoadjuvant anti-PD-1 for oral cavity cancer. Clones were read by immunoSEQ multiplex PCR, and TCRdb kept only the in-frame ones, dropping some. The profile shows about 7,600 clones, 53% of them singletons. The sample consisted of tumor tissue, taken before nivolumab (anti-PD-1) treatment. The receptor source for this set is a person between 35 and 79 years old with oral cavity squamous cell carcinoma.

The chain couples TRBV19 to TRBJ1-2; 10 bases line up with TRBD1. The CDR3 length is 15 residues. V lost 6 bases, J lost 4 bases, and 8 bases stayed unmatched. CDR1 is LNHDA, CDR2 SQIVND, per germline (reference sequence). CDR3 amino acids: CASSAGTGEGYGYTF. CDR3 nucleotides: TGTGCCAGTAGCGCCGGGACAGGGGAAGGCTATGGCTACACCTTC. Filled out from reference TRBV19 and TRBJ1-2, the complete variable domain reads DGGITQSPKYLFRKEGQNVTLSCEQNLNHDAMYWYRQDPGQGLRLIYYSQIVNDFQKGDIAEGYSVSREKKESFPLTVTSAQKNPTAFYLCASSAGTGEGYGYTFGSGTRLTVV.

This clone was observed a few times. J is TRBJ1-2 and V is TRBV5-6; D gene ambiguous. This CDR3 comprises 16 residues. Trimming took 3 bases from V and 7 from J, leaving 22 bases between them. The germline V gene has CDR1 SGHDT and CDR2 YYEEEE. The DNA of the CDR3 is TGTGCCAGCAGCTGGGGTGGGGTGACTGACAAGGGTGGCTACACCTTC. Translated, it gives CASSWGGVTDKGGYTF.

This clone was detected only once. J is TRBJ1-1 and V is TRBV10-3; D might be TRBD1 (6 bases). CDR3 length: 15 residues. CDR1 is ENHRY, CDR2 SYGVKD, per germline. V lost 2 bases to trimming and J lost 11 bases, with 21 bases between them. The CDR3 region is CAISEGTFGMMAAFF. DNA for the CDR3: TGTGCCATCAGTGAGGGGACATTTGGAATGATGGCGGCTTTCTTT.

Note on this clone: At one of its ends the junction is not consistent with the germline gene, which may arise from a read error. This chain connects TRBV7-2 to TRBJ2-5; a weak D match, TRBD2 (6 bases). Germline assignment: CDR1 SGHTA and CDR2 FQGNSA. This CDR3 has 13 residues. The CDR3 nucleotides read TGTGCCAGCAGTTTAGCGGTACAAGAGACCCAGTACTTC. Translated: CASSLAVQETQYF.

The J gene is TRBJ2-7, the V gene TRBV2; 14 nucleotides align to TRBD2. The CDR3 sequence is 15 residues long. Trimming removed 8 bases from V and 6 bases from J; junction bases left unmatched: 9. Germline-derived CDR1 and CDR2 are SNHLY and FYNNEI. The CDR3: CASDWGLAGESEQYF. In nucleotides, the CDR3 is TGTGCCAGCGACTGGGGACTAGCGGGAGAGTCCGAGCAGTACTTC.